This TCR beta chain stems from a study of blood T cell repertoires in COVID-19. Study summary: Italy, Spain and the United States were the sources of the convalescent and acute COVID-19 samples. PBMCs, B-cell-depleted T cells, or T cells provided the cDNA or gDNA that made up the material.

The CDR3 covers 14 residues. The ends were cut back, 3 bases at V and 0 bases at J, with 9 bases in the middle. Germline V gene data show CDR1 as MNHEY and CDR2 as SMNVEV (reference sequence). Authors' data handling: Amplified reference gene primers provided the basis for estimating nucleated cell counts. Sequencing was performed with immunoSEQ multiplex PCR; in TCRdb, only in-frame clones are kept and a portion is missing. V, J and clone size were drawn from that table, and D and trimming were deduced from the DNA. In the table there are under 200,000 clones, approximately 86% of which are singletons. A Seattle source enrolled patients during active infection and followed them longitudinally.

This sequence joins TRBV27 and TRBJ2-7, with D maybe TRBD2 (6 bases). The sample taken for sequencing was peripheral blood. The TCR was taken from a woman aged 80 or older with COVID-19, enrolled during active disease. CDR3: CASSFGTASYEQYF. The CDR3 nucleotides are TGTGCCAGCAGTTTCGGGACTGCCTCCTACGAGCAGTACTTC.